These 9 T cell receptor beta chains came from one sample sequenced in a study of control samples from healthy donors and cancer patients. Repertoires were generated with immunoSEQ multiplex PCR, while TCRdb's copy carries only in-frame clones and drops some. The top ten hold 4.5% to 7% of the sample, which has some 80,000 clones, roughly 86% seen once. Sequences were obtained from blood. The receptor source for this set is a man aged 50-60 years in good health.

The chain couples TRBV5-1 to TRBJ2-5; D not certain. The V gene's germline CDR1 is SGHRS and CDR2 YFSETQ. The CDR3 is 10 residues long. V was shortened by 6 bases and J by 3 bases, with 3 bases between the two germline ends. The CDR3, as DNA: TGCGCCAGCAACAAAGAGACCCAGTACTTC. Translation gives CASNKETQYF.

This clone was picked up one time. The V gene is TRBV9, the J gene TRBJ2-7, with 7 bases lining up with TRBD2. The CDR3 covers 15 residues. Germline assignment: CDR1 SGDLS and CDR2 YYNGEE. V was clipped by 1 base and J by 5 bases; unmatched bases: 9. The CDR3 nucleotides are TGTGCCAGCAGCGTATTGGGGGGGAGTTACGACGAGCAGTACTTC. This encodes CASSVLGGSYDEQYF.

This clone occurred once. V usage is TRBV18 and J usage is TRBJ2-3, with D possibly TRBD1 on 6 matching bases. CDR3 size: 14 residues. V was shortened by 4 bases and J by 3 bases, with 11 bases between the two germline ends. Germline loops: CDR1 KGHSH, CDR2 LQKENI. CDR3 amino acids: CASSLQRGTDTQYF. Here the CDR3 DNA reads TGTGCCAGCTCACTCCAGAGGGGGACAGATACGCAGTATTTT.

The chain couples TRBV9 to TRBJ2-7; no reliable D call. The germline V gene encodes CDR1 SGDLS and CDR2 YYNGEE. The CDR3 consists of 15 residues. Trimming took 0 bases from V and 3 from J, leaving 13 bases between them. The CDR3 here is CASSVAPGSNYEQYF. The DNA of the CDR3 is TGTGCCAGCAGCGTAGCGCCGGGCTCCAACTACGAGCAGTACTTC.

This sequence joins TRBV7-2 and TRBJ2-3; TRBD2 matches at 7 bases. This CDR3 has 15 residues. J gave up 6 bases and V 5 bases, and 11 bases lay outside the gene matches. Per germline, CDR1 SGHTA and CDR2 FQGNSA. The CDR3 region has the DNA TGTGCCAGCAGCCGGCTAGCGGCCCCATGGGATACGCAGTATTTT. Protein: CASSRLAAPWDTQYF.

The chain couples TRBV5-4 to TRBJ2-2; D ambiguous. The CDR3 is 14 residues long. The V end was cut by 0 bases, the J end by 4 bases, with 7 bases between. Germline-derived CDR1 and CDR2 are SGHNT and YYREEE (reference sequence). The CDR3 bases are TGTGCCAGCAGCTTGGTCCGAGGCACCGGGGAGCTGTTTTTT. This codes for CASSLVRGTGELFF.

The CDR3 loop reads CASTDGRFTGELFF. CDR3 nucleotides: TGCGCCAGCACGGACGGAAGGTTCACCGGGGAGCTGTTTTTT. The chain employs TRBV10-1 and TRBJ2-2; D gene unclear. The CDR3 consists of 14 residues. The V end lost 7 bases, the J end lost 4 bases, and 13 bases lay between the germline ends. The V gene's germline CDR1 is WNHNN and CDR2 SYGVQD (reference sequence).

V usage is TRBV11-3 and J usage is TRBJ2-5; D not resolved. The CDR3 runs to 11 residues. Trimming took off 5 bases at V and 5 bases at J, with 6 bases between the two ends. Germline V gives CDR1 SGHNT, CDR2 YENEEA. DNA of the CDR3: TGTGCCAGCAGCGGGGTGGAGACCCAGTACTTC. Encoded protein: CASSGVETQYF. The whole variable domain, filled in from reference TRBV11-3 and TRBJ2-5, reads EAGVVQSPRYKIIEKKQPVAFWCNPISGHNTLYWYLQNLGQGPELLIRYENEEAVDDSQLPKDRFSAERLKGVDSTLKIQPAELGDSAVYLCASSGVETQYFGPGTRLLVL.

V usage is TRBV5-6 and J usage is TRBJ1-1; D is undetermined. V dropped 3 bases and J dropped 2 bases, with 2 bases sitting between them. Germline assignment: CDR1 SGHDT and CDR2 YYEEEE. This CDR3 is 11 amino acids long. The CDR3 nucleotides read TGTGCCAGCAGCTCCAACACTGAAGCTTTCTTT. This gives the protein CASSSNTEAFF.